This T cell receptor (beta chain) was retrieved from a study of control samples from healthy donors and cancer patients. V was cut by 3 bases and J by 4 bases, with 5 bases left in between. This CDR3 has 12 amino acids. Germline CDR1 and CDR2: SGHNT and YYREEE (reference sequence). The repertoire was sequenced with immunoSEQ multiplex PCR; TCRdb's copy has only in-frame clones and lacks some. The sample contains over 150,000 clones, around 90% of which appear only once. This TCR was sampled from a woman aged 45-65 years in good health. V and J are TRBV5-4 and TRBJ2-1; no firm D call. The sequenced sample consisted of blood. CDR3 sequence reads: CASSSQYNEQFF. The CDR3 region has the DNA TGTGCCAGCAGCTCGCAATACAATGAGCAGTTCTTC. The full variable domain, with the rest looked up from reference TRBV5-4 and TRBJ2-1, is ETGVTQSPTHLIKTRGQQVTLRCSSQSGHNTVSWYQQALGQGPQFIFQYYREEENGRGNFPPRFSGLQFPNYSSELNVNALELDDSALYLCASSSQYNEQFFGPGTRLTVL.